The clone carrying this T cell receptor beta chain appeared a single time. Its target is unknown. The record originates from a study of shared clonotypes between healthy human individuals. Notes on the study in general: Relative to memory subsets, naive subsets generally showed larger estimated richness.

The V end lost 5 bases, the J end lost 0 bases, and 11 bases lay between the germline ends. The CDR3 loop spans 14 amino acids. Germline lookup yields CDR1 MDHEN and CDR2 SYDVKM. Measured with immunoSEQ multiplex PCR; TCRdb has only the in-frame clones, and not every one. The top ten clones hold around 0.06% of a sample with about 610,000 clones, almost 97% of them seen once. This chain links TRBV28 with TRBJ2-7; D possibly corresponds to TRBD2 (6 bases). The TCR was taken from a woman aged 25-40 years in good health. The sequenced material came from naive CD4+ T cells sorted from blood. Subset meaning: CD45RA+ positively selected. Here the CDR3 DNA reads TGTGCCAGCAGTATGACTAGAGGCTCCTACGAGCAGTACTTC. This encodes CASSMTRGSYEQYF. The full variable domain, completed using reference TRBV28 and TRBJ2-7, is DVKVTQSSRYLVKRTGEKVFLECVQDMDHENMFWYRQDPGLGLRLIYFSYDVKMKEKGDIPEGYSVSREKKERFSLILESASTNQTSMYLCASSMTRGSYEQYFGPGTRLTVT.